The 27 T cell receptor beta chains reported below all come from one sample, sequenced in a study of blood T cell repertoires in COVID-19 (dated by TCRdb to the early 2020s). The receptor library was made with the immunoSEQ multiplex PCR assay. The table was pulled from immuneACCESS by TCRdb, which kept in-frame rearrangements only. Such tables lose some clones; where checked, under half of the loss comes from unresolved V genes, and the rest has no known cause. The sample table records about 130,000 clones; around 80% of these occur just once. Clones ranked in the top ten supply 30% to 45% of the sample. Sequenced material: peripheral blood. The origin of the receptors is a man aged 35 to 55 with active or convalescent COVID-19.

As concerns this clone: An end of the junction does not agree with germline; a read error may underlie this. The rearrangement uses TRBV7-7 and TRBJ2-2, with D possibly matching TRBD2 (7 bases). CDR1 and CDR2 from the germline V gene are SSHAT and FNYEAQ (reference sequence). The CDR3 is 16 amino acids. The CDR3 loop is CASSPRGGATAGELFF. The CDR3 nucleotides are TGTGCTAGCAGCCCTAGGGGGGGGGCTACGGCCGGGGAGCTGTTTTTT.

Here the CDR3 reads CASKVSSGRTGELFF. In DNA, the CDR3 is TGTGCCAGCAAGGTTTCCAGCGGACGCACCGGGGAGCTGTTTTTT. The V and J genes are TRBV5-4 and TRBJ2-2, with D perhaps TRBD2 (5 bases). The CDR3 has 15 residues. V was trimmed by 6 bases and J by 4 bases, leaving 16 bases between them. In germline, CDR1 is SGHNT, CDR2 YYREEE (reference sequence).

The chain couples TRBV3-1 (or the pseudogene TRBV3-2) to TRBJ1-1; TRBD1 might be the D (6 bases). Trimming pared 2 bases from V and 4 bases from J, leaving 14 bases between. Germline V gene data show CDR1 as LGHDT and CDR2 as YNNKEL (reference sequence). The CDR3 length is 15 residues. CDR3 protein: CASSQLQGLSTEAFF. For the CDR3, the DNA is TGTGCCAGCAGCCAATTACAGGGTTTGAGCACTGAAGCTTTCTTT.

The table lists this clone with a few counts. This chain connects TRBV5-6 to TRBJ1-4; possible D gene TRBD1, 5 bases. The CDR3 is 16 amino acids. The V end was cut by 2 bases, the J end by 7 bases, with 18 bases between. CDR1 is SGHDT, CDR2 YYEEEE, per germline. The CDR3 is CASSLLFGGRSEKLFF. The CDR3 DNA follows: TGTGCCAGCAGCTTATTGTTCGGGGGTAGGAGTGAAAAACTGTTTTTT.

A remark on this clone: One end of the junction is discordant with germline, which a read error may explain. The V gene is TRBV5-6, the J gene TRBJ1-1; 12 bases agree with TRBD1. Germline values: CDR1 SGHDT, CDR2 YYEEEE. This CDR3 has 16 amino acids. The CDR3 region is CASRLGQGARDTEAFF. CDR3 DNA: TGTGCCAGCAGGTTGGGACAGGGGGCTAGGGACACTGAAGCTTTCTTT.

The chain employs TRBV28 and TRBJ1-4, with 8 nucleotides matching TRBD1. J gave up 7 bases and V 9 bases, and 10 bases lay outside the gene matches. Germline V CDR1 and CDR2: MDHEN, SYDVKM. CDR3 length: 14 amino acids. CDR3 sequence reads: CASSIQGAPEKLFF. The DNA for the CDR3 is TGTGCCAGTTCAATCCAGGGGGCGCCTGAAAAACTGTTTTTT. The variable domain in full, completed from reference TRBV28 and TRBJ1-4, reads DVKVTQSSRYLVKRTGEKVFLECVQDMDHENMFWYRQDPGLGLRLIYFSYDVKMKEKGDIPEGYSVSREKKERFSLILESASTNQTSMYLCASSIQGAPEKLFFGSGTQLSVL.

The chain recombines TRBV28 with TRBJ1-2; D possibly corresponds to TRBD1 (6 bases). The CDR3 sequence is 16 residues long. Germline CDR1 and CDR2: MDHEN and SYDVKM. Trimming pared 1 base from V and 6 bases from J, leaving 18 bases between. The CDR3 DNA follows: TGTGCCAGCAGTTTATTTGGGGGATTACAGGGAGATGGCTACACCTTC. Protein: CASSLFGGLQGDGYTF.

V and J are TRBV6-5 and TRBJ2-7; 8 nucleotides align to TRBD1. The CDR3 totals 14 residues. Germline CDR1 and CDR2: MNHEY and SVGAGI. After removal of 7 bases from V and 3 bases from J, the junction contained 8 bases not matched to a gene. The CDR3: CASTNPGQVYEQYF. The CDR3 DNA reads TGTGCCAGCACTAATCCGGGACAGGTCTACGAGCAGTACTTC.

This chain joins TRBV6-5 and TRBJ1-2, with D unresolved. Deletions cut 6 bases from V and 3 bases from J, with 17 bases between. The germline gives CDR1 MNHEY, CDR2 SVGAGI. This CDR3 has 15 amino acids. This CDR3 reads CASSRTIGVDYGYTF. The CDR3, as DNA: TGTGCCAGCAGCCGTACTATCGGGGTCGACTATGGCTACACCTTC.

This rearrangement joins TRBV24-1 to TRBJ2-3; D is unresolved. Germline-derived CDR1 and CDR2 are KGHDR and SFDVKD. This CDR3 has 15 amino acids. Trimming removed 3 bases at V and 2 bases at J, with 11 bases between. The CDR3 DNA follows: TGTGCCACCAGTGATAAGGAGTTCCTCACAGATACGCAGTATTTT. Translated, it gives CATSDKEFLTDTQYF.

J is TRBJ2-5 and V is TRBV7-8; no clear D. Trimming stripped 5 bases from V and 5 bases from J, with 12 bases between. There are 13 residues in the CDR3. Germline CDR1 and CDR2: SGHVS and FQNEAQ. The CDR3 region is CASSLLVLETQYF. The CDR3 region has the DNA TGTGCCAGCAGCCTTCTAGTCTTGGAGACCCAGTACTTC.

The chain combines TRBV4-2 with TRBJ2-1; D gene unclear. The CDR3 extends over 16 amino acids. V was shortened by 0 bases and J by 7 bases, with 16 bases between the two germline ends. Germline CDR1 is LGHNA and CDR2 is YNFKEQ. The CDR3 bases are TGTGCCAGCAGCCAAGATCCGCTAGTAGCATCGAATGAGCAGTTCTTC. It codes for CASSQDPLVASNEQFF.

The V and J genes are TRBV28 and TRBJ1-5; TRBD1 is a possible D gene (6 bases). The V end lost 6 bases, the J end lost 0 bases, and 15 bases lay between the germline ends. The CDR3 length is 16 residues. CDR1 is MDHEN, CDR2 SYDVKM, per germline. CDR3: CASRQGTPGSNQPQHF. The CDR3 nucleotides read TGTGCCAGCAGGCAAGGGACACCAGGTAGCAATCAGCCCCAGCATTTT.

This clone has a single count. J is TRBJ1-5 and V is TRBV28; TRBD1 aligns across 9 bases. The CDR3 is 13 amino acids. CDR1 is MDHEN, CDR2 SYDVKM, per germline. Trimming removed 6 bases from V and 5 bases from J; junction bases left unmatched: 2. This chain's CDR3 is CASRQGAYQPQHF. In DNA, the CDR3 is TGTGCCAGCAGACAGGGGGCCTATCAGCCCCAGCATTTT.

The chain has TRBV4-1 and TRBJ1-5, with a tentative D call TRBD1 (6 bases). This CDR3 is 15 amino acids long. The V gene's germline CDR1 is MGHRA and CDR2 YSYEKL. V lost 4 bases and J lost 5, with 15 bases in between. CDR3 protein: CASSRLTGFHQPQHF. In DNA form, the CDR3 reads TGCGCCAGCAGCCGCCTAACAGGGTTTCATCAGCCCCAGCATTTT.

This clone was seen a handful of times. The gene calls are TRBV6-5 and TRBJ1-2, with TRBD1 matching over 7 bases. Germline lookup yields CDR1 MNHEY and CDR2 SVGAGI. This CDR3 comprises 14 residues. V lost 6 bases and J lost 8; bases outside the gene matches: 12. CDR3 sequence (DNA): TGTGCCAGCAGGGACAGGTCCTCAGAGGGGGGCTACACCTTC. It specifies CASRDRSSEGGYTF.

The rearrangement joins TRBV19 to TRBJ2-1; 7 bases are shared with TRBD2. The V and J ends lost 5 bases and 9 bases, in that order; junction bases with no gene match: 4. The V gene's germline CDR1 is LNHDA and CDR2 SQIVND (reference sequence). The CDR3 totals 12 residues. The CDR3 DNA reads TGTGCCAGTAGTTCCAGGGAGGGTGAGCAGTTCTTC. Translation gives CASSSREGEQFF.

This clone was seen just once. The chain carries TRBV29-1 and TRBJ2-3; TRBD1 is a possible D gene (6 bases). The CDR3 is 14 amino acids. Germline CDR1 SQVTM, CDR2 ANQGSEA. Trimming left V 2 bases short and J 3 bases short, with 12 bases between. CDR3 sequence (DNA): TGCAGCGTTGAACACACTAGGGGGACAGATACGCAGTATTTT. Translation gives CSVEHTRGTDTQYF.

The sample holds a few counts of this clone. This chain connects TRBV6-5 to TRBJ2-7; D may be TRBD1 (6 bases). Germline CDR1 reads MNHEY; CDR2 reads SVGAGI. The V end was cut by 8 bases, the J end by 2 bases, with 13 bases between. The CDR3 covers 13 residues. CDR3 in DNA: TGTGCCAGCTTTCGGACAGAGACCTACGAGCAGTACTTC. Translated: CASFRTETYEQYF.

The chain joins TRBV5-1 to TRBJ1-4, with TRBD1 matching over 7 bases. There are 15 residues in the CDR3. CDR1 is SGHRS and CDR2 is YFSETQ in the germline V gene. Trimming removed 2 bases from V and 4 bases from J; junction bases left unmatched: 5. The CDR3 sequence is CASSLRGQSNEKLFF. CDR3 coding DNA: TGCGCCAGCAGCTTACGGGGACAGAGTAATGAAAAACTGTTTTTT.

This clone was picked up a small number of times. V and J are TRBV3-1 (or the pseudogene TRBV3-2) and TRBJ1-2; TRBD1 matches at 12 bases. J lost 7 bases, V lost 1 base, and 4 bases had no gene match. CDR1 LGHDT and CDR2 YNNKEL come from the germline V gene (reference sequence). This CDR3 region has 15 residues. Here the CDR3 reads CASSQGGTGGLGYTF. Here the CDR3 DNA reads TGTGCCAGCAGCCAAGGTGGGACAGGGGGCCTTGGCTACACCTTC.

The CDR3 sequence is CASSTPGQGAEGYTF. CDR3 bases: TGTGCCAGCAGTACCCCGGGACAGGGTGCGGAGGGCTACACCTTC. V and J are TRBV6-5 and TRBJ1-2; 9 bases are a match to TRBD1. This CDR3 contains 15 residues. CDR1 MNHEY and CDR2 SVGAGI come from the germline V gene. The J segment lost 8 bases and the V segment lost 5 bases, leaving 12 bases of the junction unmatched.

This chain joins TRBV6-5 and TRBJ2-5; 7 bases line up with TRBD1. CDR1 is MNHEY and CDR2 is SVGAGI in the germline V gene. CDR3 length: 14 residues. The J segment lost 5 bases and the V segment lost 0 bases, leaving 3 bases of the junction unmatched. CDR3 in DNA: TGTGCCAGCAGTTACTCGACAGGGAAGGAGACCCAGTACTTC. Translating it yields CASSYSTGKETQYF.

The rearrangement uses TRBV19 and TRBJ2-4; tentative D call: TRBD1 (5 bases). Germline-derived CDR1 and CDR2 are LNHDA and SQIVND (reference sequence). V lost 5 bases to trimming and J lost 6 bases, with 8 bases between them. The CDR3 is 12 residues long. The CDR3 sequence: CASSATANIQYF. Here the CDR3 DNA reads TGTGCCAGTAGTGCGACAGCAAACATTCAGTACTTC.

This rearrangement joins TRBV15 to TRBJ1-2; 7 nucleotides align to TRBD1. The junction had 9 bases not matched to a gene; V was cut back by 2 bases and J by 3 bases. The CDR3 length is 16 residues. CDR1 and CDR2 (germline): LNHNV, YYDKDF (reference sequence). The CDR3 DNA follows: TGTGCCACCAGCAGACCTCAGGGGGGCACCGACTATGGCTACACCTTC. Translated, it gives CATSRPQGGTDYGYTF.

This clone was detected once. The gene calls are TRBV5-1 and TRBJ1-1; no reliable D call. Germline V CDR1 and CDR2: SGHRS, YFSETQ. This CDR3 region has 17 residues. Deletions cut 4 bases from V and 0 bases from J, with 19 bases between. The CDR3 region has the DNA TGCGCCAGCAGCCCGGAGGCGGCAGGCCCGTTGAACACTGAAGCTTTCTTT. It encodes CASSPEAAGPLNTEAFF.

A word on this clone: The DNA is omitted, as the CDR3 cannot be located on it reliably, and the CDR3 follows TCRdb's listing. The V gene is TRBV5-1, the J gene TRBJ2-3; the table's TRBD2 call for D was not verified on the DNA. Looked up from germline, CDR1 is SGHRS and CDR2 is YFSETQ. The CDR3 has 14 residues if both end residues are counted. The CDR3 sequence is CASSFGSGTPTLYF.